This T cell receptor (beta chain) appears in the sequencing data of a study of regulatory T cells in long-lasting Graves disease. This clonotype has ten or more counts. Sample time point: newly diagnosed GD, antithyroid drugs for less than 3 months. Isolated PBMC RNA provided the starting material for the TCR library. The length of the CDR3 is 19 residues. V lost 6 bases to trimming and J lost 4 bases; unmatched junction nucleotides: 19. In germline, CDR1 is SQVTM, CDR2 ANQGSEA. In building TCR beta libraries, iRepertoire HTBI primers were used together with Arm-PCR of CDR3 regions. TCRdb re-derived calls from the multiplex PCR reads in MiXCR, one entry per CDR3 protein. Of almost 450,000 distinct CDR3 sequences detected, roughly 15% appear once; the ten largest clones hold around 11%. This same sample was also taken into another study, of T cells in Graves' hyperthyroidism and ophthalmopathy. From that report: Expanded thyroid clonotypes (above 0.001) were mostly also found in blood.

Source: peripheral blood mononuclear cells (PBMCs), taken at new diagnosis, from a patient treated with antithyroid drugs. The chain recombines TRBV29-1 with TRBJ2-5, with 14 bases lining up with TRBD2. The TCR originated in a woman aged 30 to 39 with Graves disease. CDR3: CSVGGHPGLAGGRGETQYF. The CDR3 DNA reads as TGCAGCGTCGGGGGCCACCCTGGACTAGCGGGAGGAAGGGGAGAGACCCAGTACTTC.